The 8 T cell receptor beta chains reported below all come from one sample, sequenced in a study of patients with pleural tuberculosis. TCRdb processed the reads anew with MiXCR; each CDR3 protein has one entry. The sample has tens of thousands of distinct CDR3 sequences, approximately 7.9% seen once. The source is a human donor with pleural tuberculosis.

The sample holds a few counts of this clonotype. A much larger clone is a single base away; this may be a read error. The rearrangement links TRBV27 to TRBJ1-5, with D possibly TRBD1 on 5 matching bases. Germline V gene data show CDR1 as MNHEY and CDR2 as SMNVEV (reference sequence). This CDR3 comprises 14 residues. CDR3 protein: CACSLQGPNQPQHF. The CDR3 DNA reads TGTGCCTGCAGCCTGCAGGGCCCCAATCAGCCCCAGCATTTT.

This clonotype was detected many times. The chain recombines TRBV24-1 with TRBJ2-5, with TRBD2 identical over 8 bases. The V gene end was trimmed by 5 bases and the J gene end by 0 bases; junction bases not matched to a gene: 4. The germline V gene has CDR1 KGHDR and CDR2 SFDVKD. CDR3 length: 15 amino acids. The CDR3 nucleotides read TGTGCCACCAGTGTCGGGGGGGGCGACCAAGAGACCCAGTACTTC. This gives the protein CATSVGGGDQETQYF.

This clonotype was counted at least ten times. CDR3: CASSQDSGGPFTDTQYF. The CDR3 DNA reads as TGTGCCAGCAGCCAAGATTCGGGAGGGCCCTTCACAGATACGCAGTATTTT. The genes are TRBV14 and TRBJ2-3; 8 positions match TRBD2. The CDR3 covers 17 residues. Unmatched junction bases numbered 7, after V lost 0 bases and J lost 2 bases. Germline CDR1 SGHDN, CDR2 FVKESK.

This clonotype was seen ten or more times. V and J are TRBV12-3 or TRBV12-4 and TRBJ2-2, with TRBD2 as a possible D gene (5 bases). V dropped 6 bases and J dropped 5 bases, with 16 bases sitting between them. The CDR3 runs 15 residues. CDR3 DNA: TGTGCCAGCAGCCCATCTCCCACGGGAACCGGGGAGCTGTTTTTT. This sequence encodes CASSPSPTGTGELFF.

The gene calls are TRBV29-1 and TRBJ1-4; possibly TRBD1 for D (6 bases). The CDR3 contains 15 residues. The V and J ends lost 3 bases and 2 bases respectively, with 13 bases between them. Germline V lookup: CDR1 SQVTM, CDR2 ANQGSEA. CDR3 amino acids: CSVERDMGTNEKLFF. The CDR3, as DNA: TGCAGCGTTGAGAGGGACATGGGGACTAATGAAAAACTGTTTTTT.

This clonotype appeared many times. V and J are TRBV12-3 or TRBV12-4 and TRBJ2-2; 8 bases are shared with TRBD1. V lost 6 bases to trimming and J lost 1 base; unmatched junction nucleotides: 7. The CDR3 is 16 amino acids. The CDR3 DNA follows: TGTGCCAGCAGGCCCCCGGGACAGGTGAACACCGGGGAGCTGTTTTTT. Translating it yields CASRPPGQVNTGELFF.

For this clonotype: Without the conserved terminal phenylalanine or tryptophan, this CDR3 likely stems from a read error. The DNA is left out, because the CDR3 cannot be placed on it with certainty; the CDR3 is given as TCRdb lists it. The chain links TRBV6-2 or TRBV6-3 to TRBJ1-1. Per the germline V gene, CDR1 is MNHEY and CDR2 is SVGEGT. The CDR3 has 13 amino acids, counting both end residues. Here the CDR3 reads CASSYSETTEAFS.

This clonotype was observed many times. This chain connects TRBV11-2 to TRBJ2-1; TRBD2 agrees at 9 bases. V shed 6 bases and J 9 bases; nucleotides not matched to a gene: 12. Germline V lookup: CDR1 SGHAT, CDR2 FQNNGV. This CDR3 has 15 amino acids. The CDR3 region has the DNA TGTGCCAGCAGTGCAACCGGGACTAGCTCGGGTGAGCAGTTCTTC. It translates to CASSATGTSSGEQFF. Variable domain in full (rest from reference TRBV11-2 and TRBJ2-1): EAGVAQSPRYKIIEKRQSVAFWCNPISGHATLYWYQQILGQGPKLLIQFQNNGVVDDSQLPKDRFSAERLKGVDSTLKIQPAKLEDSAVYLCASSATGTSSGEQFFGPGTRLTVL.